This T cell receptor beta chain stems from a study of cytomegalovirus exposure and HLA in healthy donors. Turning to the study itself: The Caucasian-associated ancestry cluster contained 81% of the approximately 410 genotyped donors. Broader study findings: Associated with cytomegalovirus, according to the listing, were around 170 TCR beta chains.

The CDR3 is 15 residues long. Trimming cost V 5 bases and J 3 bases; bases outside gene matches: 6. In germline, CDR1 is SGHVS, CDR2 FQNEAQ. Use of 60 Vbeta and 13 Jbeta primers characterized the PCR. The method was immunoSEQ multiplex PCR; TCRdb's version includes in-frame clones alone and lacks a portion of them. The sample includes around 200,000 clones, about 81% of them seen just once. At collection, donors were nominally healthy, but unrecorded immune exposures were probable. The table lists this clone with a few counts. Its cognate antigen is unknown. This clonotype was sampled from a man aged 25-45 years in good health and CMV-seropositive. Sequencing input: PBMCs. The chain has TRBV7-8 and TRBJ2-7; 11 positions match TRBD1. The CDR3 bases are TGTGCCAGCAGCGCCCGGGACAGGGGGTTCTACGAGCAGTACTTC. The encoded protein is CASSARDRGFYEQYF.